This TCR beta chain emerged from a study of blood T cell repertoires in COVID-19. Participant reports of clinical history set cohort assignment. In germline, CDR1 is SGHDN, CDR2 FVKESK. Trimming pared 7 bases from V and 4 bases from J, leaving 19 bases between. CDR3 length: 15 amino acids. Some clones are missing from TCRdb's copy, which holds only in-frame ones; the method was immunoSEQ multiplex PCR. The profile shows roughly 200,000 clones, 80% to 90% of them singletons. This TCR was sampled from a middle-aged woman with acute COVID-19. The sequenced material came from PBMCs or T cells enriched from blood (not recorded which). The chain uses TRBV14 and TRBJ1-2, with D possibly matching TRBD1 (5 bases). The CDR3 region is CASTLGQGIGYGYTF. The CDR3 coding sequence is TGTGCCAGCACCCTGGGGCAGGGCATCGGCTATGGCTACACCTTC.